The 25 T cell receptor beta chains below all came from one sample that was sequenced in a study of blood T cell repertoires in COVID-19. Profiled with immunoSEQ multiplex PCR; TCRdb holds only in-frame clones, not every one. The sample consists of 180,000 or so clones, about 90% of them appearing once. Sequences were obtained from PBMCs or T cells enriched from blood (not recorded which). The receptors were sampled from a human donor with acute COVID-19. The donor label of this sample is uncertain.

This sequence joins TRBV11-1 and TRBJ2-7; D is perhaps TRBD2 (6 bases). V shed 2 bases and J shed 2 bases, with 13 bases lying between them. Per germline, CDR1 SGHAT and CDR2 FQDESV (reference sequence). The CDR3 runs 15 residues. This chain's CDR3 is CASSLYGTRTYEQYF. The CDR3 bases are TGTGCCAGCAGCTTATACGGGACTCGAACCTACGAGCAGTACTTC.

This rearrangement joins TRBV24-1 to TRBJ2-1; D is uncertain. Germline V lookup: CDR1 KGHDR, CDR2 SFDVKD. This CDR3 is built from 16 residues. The V gene lost 6 bases and the J gene lost 0 bases, with 14 bases spanning the gap. CDR3 sequence: CATSPPSPSSYNEQFF. In DNA, the CDR3 is TGTGCCACCAGTCCCCCCTCCCCCAGCTCCTACAATGAGCAGTTCTTC.

The rearrangement links TRBV7-8 to TRBJ1-2; no definite D call. Germline lookup yields CDR1 SGHVS and CDR2 FQNEAQ. This CDR3 is built from 13 residues. Trimming removed 5 bases at V and 3 bases at J, with 10 bases between. The DNA for the CDR3 is TGTGCCAGCAGCGAGGGCCAATACTATGGCTACACCTTC. Amino acids: CASSEGQYYGYTF.

Only a few counts were recorded for this clone. The CDR3 sequence: CASSLVGVNTEAFF. The CDR3 DNA is TGTGCCAGCAGCTTAGTGGGCGTTAACACTGAAGCTTTCTTT. The rearrangement links TRBV7-9 to TRBJ1-1, with unresolved D. There are 14 residues in the CDR3. V lost 1 base to trimming and J lost 2 bases, with 8 bases between them. Germline loops: CDR1 SEHNR, CDR2 FQNEAQ (reference sequence).

The V gene is TRBV12-3 or TRBV12-4, the J gene TRBJ2-7; 7 bases map to TRBD1. J gave up 5 bases and V 6 bases, and 7 bases lay outside the gene matches. This CDR3 is 13 amino acids long. CDR3 nucleotides: TGTGCCAGCAGCACGACAGGGCCCCACGAGCAGTACTTC. As protein: CASSTTGPHEQYF.

This clone was seen once. The V call is TRBV5-1, the J call TRBJ1-2; a possible D gene is TRBD1 (6 bases). This CDR3 region has 14 residues. CDR1 and CDR2 (germline): SGHRS, YFSETQ. The V end lost 4 bases, the J end lost 4 bases, and 14 bases lay between the germline ends. The CDR3 DNA reads as TGCGCCAGCAGCCTATCCGGACAGCTCTATGGCTACACCTTC. Translation gives CASSLSGQLYGYTF.

As DNA, the CDR3 is TGCGCCAGCAGCCTGGGACTAGCGAACAATGAGCAGTTCTTC. Translating gives CASSLGLANNEQFF. The chain recombines TRBV5-1 with TRBJ2-1; 10 bases agree with TRBD2. J lost 5 bases, V lost 4 bases, and 3 bases had no gene match. The CDR3 covers 14 residues. The V gene's germline CDR1 is SGHRS and CDR2 YFSETQ.

V and J are TRBV15 and TRBJ2-7; D is perhaps TRBD1 (6 bases). The CDR3 extends over 15 amino acids. Trimming left V 5 bases short and J 0 bases short, with 14 bases between. CDR1 is LNHNV, CDR2 YYDKDF, per germline (reference sequence). The CDR3 coding sequence is TGTGCCACCAGCGTCAACAGGGATAGCTCCTACGAGCAGTACTTC. Residues: CATSVNRDSSYEQYF.

The chain joins TRBV24-1 to TRBJ2-1, with D maybe TRBD1 (7 bases). The CDR3 totals 15 residues. With 4 bases removed from V and 5 bases from J, the gap between germline ends came to 14 bases. Germline V CDR1 and CDR2: KGHDR, SFDVKD. Here the CDR3 reads CATSDPGGIDNEQFF. The CDR3 nucleotides read TGTGCCACCAGTGACCCAGGGGGGATCGACAATGAGCAGTTCTTC.

The chain joins TRBV27 to TRBJ2-3; 9 bases fit TRBD1. Losses at the gene ends were 8 bases for V and 2 bases for J; bases not matched to a gene: 14. The CDR3 totals 17 residues. The germline V gene encodes CDR1 MNHEY and CDR2 SMNVEV (reference sequence). DNA of the CDR3: TGTGCCAGCCGGAAGATCACCGGGACAGGGTACACAGATACGCAGTATTTT. Its protein product is CASRKITGTGYTDTQYF.

J is TRBJ1-5 and V is TRBV6-5; 7 nucleotides match TRBD1. Looked up from germline, CDR1 is MNHEY and CDR2 is SVGAGI. CDR3 length equals 16 residues. The V and J ends lost 0 bases and 2 bases, in that order; junction bases with no gene match: 4. In DNA, the CDR3 is TGTGCCAGCAGTTACTCAGGGGGCAGGGGCAATCAGCCCCAGCATTTT. It codes for CASSYSGGRGNQPQHF.

This rearrangement joins TRBV5-4 to TRBJ2-5, with 9 nucleotides matching TRBD2. The CDR3 has 15 residues. Germline V gives CDR1 SGHNT, CDR2 YYREEE (reference sequence). Germline trimming cut 4 bases from V and 3 bases from J; bases unmatched to any gene: 7. Here the CDR3 reads CASSIGASGEETQYF. CDR3 bases: TGTGCCAGCAGCATAGGGGCTAGCGGGGAAGAGACCCAGTACTTC.

CDR3 DNA sequence: TGTGCCAGCAGCCTTCTCGCAGGGGCCAACGAGCAGTACTTC. This gives the protein CASSLLAGANEQYF. The gene calls are TRBV3-1 (or the pseudogene TRBV3-2) and TRBJ2-7, with D maybe TRBD1 (6 bases). Germline V CDR1 and CDR2: LGHDT, YNNKEL (reference sequence). V dropped 4 bases and J dropped 5 bases, with 15 bases sitting between them. The CDR3 covers 14 residues.

V and J are TRBV9 and TRBJ2-3; tentative D call: TRBD2 (6 bases). The CDR3 spans 15 residues. V was clipped by 3 bases and J by 2 bases, with 13 bases between them. Germline V gene data show CDR1 as SGDLS and CDR2 as YYNGEE. This chain's CDR3 is CASSGGTTNTDTQYF. For the CDR3, the DNA is TGTGCCAGCAGCGGCGGGACGACTAACACAGATACGCAGTATTTT. The full variable domain, completed using reference TRBV9 and TRBJ2-3, is DSGVTQTPKHLITATGQRVTLRCSPRSGDLSVYWYQQSLDQGLQFLIQYYNGEERAKGNILERFSAQQFPDLHSELNLSSLELGDSALYFCASSGGTTNTDTQYFGPGTRLTVL.

V is TRBV7-9 and J is TRBJ1-3; D is uncertain. The CDR3 contains 16 residues. Trimming took 5 bases from V and 0 from J, leaving 14 bases between them. Germline V gene lookup returns CDR1 SEHNR and CDR2 FQNEAQ (reference sequence). The CDR3 loop reads CASSTPTVNSGNTIYF. The CDR3 DNA reads as TGTGCCAGCAGCACTCCCACAGTTAACTCTGGAAACACCATATATTTT.

This chain connects TRBV7-6 to TRBJ2-1; 7 positions agree with TRBD2. This CDR3 has 17 amino acids. Germline loops: CDR1 SGHVS, CDR2 FNYEAQ. The junction had 7 bases not matched to a gene; V was cut back by 1 base and J by 1 base. CDR3 loop: CASSLEPAGTSYNEQFF. CDR3 DNA sequence: TGTGCCAGCAGCTTAGAACCAGCGGGGACTTCCTACAATGAGCAGTTCTTC.

The V gene is TRBV6-1, the J gene TRBJ1-6, with D perhaps matching TRBD1 (5 bases). The CDR3 spans 15 residues. Trimming shortened V by 7 bases and J by 7 bases, and 17 bases separated the two germline ends. Germline lookup yields CDR1 MNHNS and CDR2 SASEGT. The CDR3 bases are TGTGCCAGCACCAGACAGACGGCCGGGAATTCACCCCTCCACTTT. Translated: CASTRQTAGNSPLHF.

The chain employs TRBV6-2 or TRBV6-3 and TRBJ1-3; D may be TRBD1 (5 bases). Germline V CDR1 and CDR2: MNHEY, SVGEGT. The length of the CDR3 is 15 residues. With 0 bases removed from V and 0 bases from J, the gap between germline ends came to 6 bases. The CDR3 bases are TGTGCCAGCAGTTACTCACAGGCCTCTGGAAACACCATATATTTT. Translation gives CASSYSQASGNTIYF.

The V and J genes are TRBV3-1 (or the pseudogene TRBV3-2) and TRBJ2-7; a weak D match, TRBD2 (6 bases). CDR3 length: 15 residues. The ends were cut back, 4 bases at V and 2 bases at J, with 15 bases in the middle. The germline V gene encodes CDR1 LGHDT and CDR2 YNNKEL (reference sequence). CDR3 amino acids: CASSRQPGLAYEQYF. CDR3 DNA sequence: TGTGCCAGCAGCCGGCAGCCGGGACTCGCCTACGAGCAGTACTTC.

This rearrangement joins TRBV4-1 to TRBJ1-2, with TRBD1 matching over 11 bases. Germline CDR1 and CDR2: MGHRA and YSYEKL. There are 16 residues in the CDR3. J was trimmed by 6 bases and V by 5 bases; bases with no gene match: 11. The chain's CDR3 is CASSVLGQGARNGYTF. Here the CDR3 DNA reads TGCGCCAGCAGCGTTCTTGGACAGGGGGCAAGGAATGGCTACACCTTC.

The chain has TRBV19 and TRBJ1-3; 7 bases are a match to TRBD1. Germline loops: CDR1 LNHDA, CDR2 SQIVND (reference sequence). The CDR3 contains 18 residues. V trimming: 4 bases; J trimming: 0 bases; junction bases outside the gene matches: 12. Written as DNA, the CDR3 is TGTGCCAGTAGTACTCGGACCTTCCGGGACAGCTCTGGAAACACCATATATTTT. Translation gives CASSTRTFRDSSGNTIYF. Combining the CDR3 with reference TRBV19 and TRBJ1-3 gives the whole variable domain DGGITQSPKYLFRKEGQNVTLSCEQNLNHDAMYWYRQDPGQGLRLIYYSQIVNDFQKGDIAEGYSVSREKKESFPLTVTSAQKNPTAFYLCASSTRTFRDSSGNTIYFGEGSWLTVV.

This clone occurred a few times. The V call is TRBV6-2 or TRBV6-3, the J call TRBJ2-1; maybe TRBD1 (5 bases). Trimming stripped 2 bases from V and 10 bases from J, with 12 bases between. In germline, CDR1 is MNHEY, CDR2 SVGEGT. This CDR3 spans 13 amino acids. Written as DNA, the CDR3 is TGTGCCAGCAGTTACCTCCCAGGGAACGAGCAGTTCTTC. Translated: CASSYLPGNEQFF.

This clone was detected only once. The chain is built from TRBV7-3 and TRBJ2-3; 11 bases are shared with TRBD2. Germline-derived CDR1 and CDR2 are SGHTA and FQGTGA. With V trimmed by 5 bases and J by 1 base, 2 bases remained unmatched. This CDR3 is 15 amino acids long. CDR3 DNA: TGTGCCAGCAGCGTACTAGCGGGGGGCACAGATACGCAGTATTTT. It translates to CASSVLAGGTDTQYF.

The table lists this clone with a count of one. The V gene is TRBV4-1, the J gene TRBJ2-5; a weak D match, TRBD2 (7 bases). The V and J ends lost 4 bases and 5 bases respectively, with 17 bases between them. CDR1 is MGHRA, CDR2 YSYEKL, per germline. The CDR3 extends over 15 amino acids. The CDR3 sequence is CASSPEGGGYETQYF. The DNA of the CDR3 is TGCGCCAGCAGCCCAGAGGGAGGGGGGTACGAGACCCAGTACTTC.

This clone was recorded once. The chain uses TRBV30 and TRBJ2-7; 10 bases align to TRBD2. This CDR3 contains 12 residues. In germline, CDR1 is GTSNPN, CDR2 SVGIG (reference sequence). The junction had 4 bases not matched to a gene; V was cut back by 5 bases and J by 6 bases. CDR3 sequence (DNA): TGTGCCTGGGAGCGGGGGGGCCGCGAGCAGTACTTC. Translated, it gives CAWERGGREQYF. The full variable domain, completed using reference TRBV30 and TRBJ2-7, is SQTIHQWPATLVQPVGSPLSLECTVEGTSNPNLYWYRQAAGRGLQLLFYSVGIGQISSEVPQNLSASRPQDRQFILSSKKLLLSDSGFYLCAWERGGREQYFGPGTRLTVT.